This T cell receptor (beta chain) was identified during a study of Tregs in tolerant kidney transplant recipients. Study-wide points: Tregs expanded with activated donor B cells seemed most donor-specific. No direct test of biological reproducibility was done here. Findings come from small patient numbers and require larger validation.

The CDR3 consists of 16 residues. V was clipped by 5 bases and J by 0 bases; unmatched bases: 3. Germline-derived CDR1 and CDR2 are SGHNT and YENEEA. To note about this clone: What it recognizes is unknown.

Libraries were prepared by immunoSEQ multiplex PCR; TCRdb keeps only in-frame clonotypes and omits some of them. The sample lists about 240,000 clones; more than 65% were seen once. The chain couples TRBV11-3 to TRBJ2-3, with 12 bases aligning to TRBD2. This TCR derives from a human donor in good health. The specimen was CD4+ T cells from blood. CDR3 protein: CASSPGTSGSTDTQYF. Written as DNA, the CDR3 is TGTGCCAGCAGCCCCGGGACTAGCGGGAGCACAGATACGCAGTATTTT.